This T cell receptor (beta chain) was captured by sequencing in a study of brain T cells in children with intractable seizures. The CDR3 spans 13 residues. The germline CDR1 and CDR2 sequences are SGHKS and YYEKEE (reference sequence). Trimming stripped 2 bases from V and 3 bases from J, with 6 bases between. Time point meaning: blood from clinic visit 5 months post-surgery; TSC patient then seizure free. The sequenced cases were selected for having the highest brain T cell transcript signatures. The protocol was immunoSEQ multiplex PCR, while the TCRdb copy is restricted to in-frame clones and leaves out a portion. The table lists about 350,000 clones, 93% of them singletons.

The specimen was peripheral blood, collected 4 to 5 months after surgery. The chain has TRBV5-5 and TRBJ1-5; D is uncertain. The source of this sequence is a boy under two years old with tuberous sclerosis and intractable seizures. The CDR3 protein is CASSLSINQPQHF. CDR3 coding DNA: TGTGCCAGCAGCTTATCAATCAATCAGCCCCAGCATTTT. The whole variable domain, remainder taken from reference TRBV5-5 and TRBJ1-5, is DAGVTQSPTHLIKTRGQQVTLRCSPISGHKSVSWYQQVLGQGPQFIFQYYEKEERGRGNFPDRFSARQFPNYSSELNVNALLLGDSALYLCASSLSINQPQHFGDGTRLSIL.